This T cell receptor (beta chain) was captured by sequencing in a study of monozygotic twins with inflammatory bowel disease (dated by TCRdb to the late 2010s). About the study as a whole: A total of approximately 30 monozygotic twin pairs were included in the full study, comprising nine German pairs (four IBD-concordant, five IBD-discordant) and 19 IBD-discordant Danish pairs. Disease-associated traits were sought mainly through comparisons between IBD patients and their genetically identical healthy co-twins within discordant pairs. Each individual had, on average, about 151 000 unique TCRalpha sequences and 181 000 unique TCRbeta sequences available for analysis.

As concerns this clonotype: Its binding antigen is unknown.

Summary of the overall study and its limitations: Because patients were on differing immunosuppressive treatments, the repertoires may have picked up extra background noise and inter-individual variability. No difference in repertoire similarity was observed between concordant and discordant twins, possibly owing to limited statistical power. Fewer clonotypes were shared with other individuals by IBD patients than by healthy twins, most markedly in patients showing signs of disease activity. The results gave no support for a single strong signal or clonotype linked to IBD. Different T cell subtypes could not be distinguished in the analysis. TCRbeta repertoire diversity, by inverse Simpson index, was decreased in IBD patients compared with their healthy co-twins.

The method was 5' RACE. Each TCR library was prepared from around 3.5 ug of total RNA. For each sample, cDNA synthesis was carried out in eight separate reactions using SMARTScribe reverse transcriptase. During cDNA synthesis, unique molecular identifiers containing a 6-nucleotide sample barcode were introduced by template switching. Two nested PCRs of approximately 16 and 9 cycles amplified the TCRalpha and TCRbeta cDNA, and bead purification followed each PCR. Before amplification, the cDNA was both treated with uracil DNA-glycosylase and purified with the QIAquick PCR purification kit. The second PCR was the step at which Illumina TruSeq-compatible adapters and sample-specific barcodes were added. TapeStation and Qubit were used to check library quality and concentration, and 5 ng of each library went into the pool. Sequencing of pooled libraries was carried out on an Illumina HiSeq2500 single-index Rapid Run using 2 x 100 bp reads and custom sequencing primers. The published analysis was carried out like this. MiGEC version 1.2.6 was used for UMI-based consensus assembly to correct PCR and sequencing errors. MiXCR version 2.1.1 was used for V(D)J alignment, clonotype assembly and CDR3 extraction. To normalise gene usage, clonotype sharing and MAIT/NKT TCR abundance, the analysis used the top 1000, 10 000 and 20 000 clonotypes per sample. After downsampling to 27 000 UMIs, diversity was calculated as the inverse Simpson index using the vegan R package. Paired Mann-Whitney U tests were applied to discordant twin pairs, with Benjamini-Hochberg correction for multiple testing. TCRdb reprocessed the reads and provides one entry for every CDR3 protein sequence; no DNA is given. TCRdb, not the authors, supplied the V and J calls. The sample table records around 450,000 distinct CDR3 sequences. About 2.3% of the sample is in the top ten clones.

A roughly 2.5 ml peripheral blood sample was drawn into PAXgene tubes per donor and stored at -80°C. Total RNA was isolated from whole blood with the PAXgene blood miRNA kit on an automated QIAcube, without T cell sorting. Peripheral blood from monozygotic twin pairs who were concordant or discordant for inflammatory bowel disease underwent deep TCRalpha and TCRbeta repertoire profiling using unique molecular barcoding. Smoking habits were recorded for all twin pairs, and individuals were classified as current, former or never smokers. The CDR3 goes from the cysteine to the phenylalanine over 17 residues. Nucleotide data are not available. The CDR1 and CDR2 encoded by the germline V gene (reference sequence) are LGHDT and YNNKEL.

Sequencing was done on a sample of blood. The chain employs TRBV3-1 and TRBJ1-4; TCRdb indicates TRBD1, and absent DNA this call remains unverified. The sequence derives from a human donor with ulcerative colitis or Crohn's disease, or a healthy co-twin of an affected twin (not recorded which). The CDR3 protein is CASSPLTGASPNEKLFF.